One sample yielded the 9 T cell receptor beta chains listed below, sequenced in a study of T cells in women clearing cervical HPV infection. Some clones are missing from TCRdb's copy, which holds only in-frame ones; the method was immunoSEQ multiplex PCR. The sample's table shows tens of thousands of clones. Source material: blood buffy coat. These receptors all stem from a woman between 18 and 75 years old with a cervical HPV16 infection that either progressed to CIN3+ or cleared (not recorded which).

Remarks on this clone: The missing CDR3 end, 3 residues past where the read stops, is filled in from the germline J gene. This CDR3 is also generated by other DNA sequences in the sample. This chain joins TRBV7-9 and TRBJ2-5; a possible D gene is TRBD1 (5 bases). Trimming removed 0 bases from V and 5 bases from J, with 7 bases in between. From germline, CDR1 is SEHNR and CDR2 FQNEAQ (reference sequence). There are 13 residues in the CDR3. CDR3 DNA (partial): TGTGCCAGCAGCTTAGCAGGGGTCGAGACC. Its translation is CASSLAGVET. The whole CDR3 protein is CASSLAGVETQYF.

Of note for this clone: From the germline J gene comes the end of the CDR3, since the read stops 3 residues before it. This chain uses TRBV19 with TRBJ2-5; a possible D gene is TRBD2 (6 bases). This CDR3 has 14 residues. Trimming shortened V by 1 base and J by 4 bases, and 10 bases separated the two germline ends. Per germline, CDR1 LNHDA and CDR2 SQIVND (reference sequence). Incomplete CDR3 DNA: TGTGCCAGTAGTATAGGGAGGGCTGGAGAGACC. Translated: CASSIGRAGET. The complete CDR3 reads CASSIGRAGETQYF. Full variable domain (rest looked up from reference TRBV19 and TRBJ2-5): DGGITQSPKYLFRKEGQNVTLSCEQNLNHDAMYWYRQDPGQGLRLIYYSQIVNDFQKGDIAEGYSVSREKKESFPLTVTSAQKNPTAFYLCASSIGRAGETQYFGPGTRLLVL.

As for this clone: Sequencing ends 3 residues short of the CDR3 end; the germline J gene provides the rest. This chain connects TRBV4-2 to TRBJ2-1, with 9 bases lining up with TRBD2. The CDR3 spans 16 residues. The germline CDR1 and CDR2 sequences are LGHNA and YNFKEQ. J lost 3 bases, V lost 0 bases, and 3 bases had no gene match. The CDR3 loop is CASSQDLREGYNEQFF. The sequenced CDR3 bases are TGTGCCAGCAGCCAAGATTTGCGGGAGGGCTACAATGAG.

Details on this clone: The read terminates 3 residues before the CDR3 end, so the remaining end is supplied by the germline J gene. The chain combines TRBV19 with TRBJ2-3, with no clear D. CDR3 length: 14 residues. The V end was cut by 1 base, the J end by 1 base, with 6 bases between. Germline CDR1 and CDR2: LNHDA and SQIVND (reference sequence). The CDR3 bases that were read are TGTGCCAGTAGTATAGGTGGGCGCACAGATACG. Translating it yields CASSIGGRTDT. The entire CDR3 sequence reads CASSIGGRTDTQYF.

Concerning this clone: The CDR3 end falls 3 residues outside the read, so it is completed with the germline J gene. This chain connects TRBV19 to TRBJ2-7, with 8 bases matching TRBD2. The CDR3 spans 16 residues. The trim removed 1 base at V and 3 bases at J, leaving 8 bases unmatched. Per germline, CDR1 LNHDA and CDR2 SQIVND (reference sequence). CDR3 bases read: TGTGCCAGTAGTATAGGCCTCCTAGCGGGCCACTACGAG. This encodes CASSIGLLAGHYE. The full CDR3 is CASSIGLLAGHYEQYF.

As for this clone: The sequence runs out 3 residues before the end of the CDR3; the remainder is reconstructed from the germline J gene. The genes are TRBV5-4 and TRBJ2-3; D is perhaps TRBD2 (6 bases). In germline, CDR1 is SGHNT, CDR2 YYREEE (reference sequence). V lost 4 bases and J 2 bases, leaving 14 bases between the germline ends. There are 15 residues in the CDR3. The CDR3 DNA, read in part, is TGTGCCAGCAGCGCCCCTAGCGTACACACAGATACG. Its translation is CASSAPSVHTDT. The whole CDR3 protein reads CASSAPSVHTDTQYF.

With regard to this clone: The read finishes 3 residues shy of the CDR3 end, and the germline J gene is used to complete it. V usage is TRBV6-2 or TRBV6-3 and J usage is TRBJ2-5, with D possibly being TRBD2 (6 bases). Deletions cut 6 bases from V and 0 bases from J, with 14 bases between. The CDR3 spans 15 residues. Per germline, CDR1 MNHEY and CDR2 SVGEGT. The CDR3 DNA, read in part, is TGTGCCAGCAGACGACGTTGGGACTACCAAGAGACC. It translates to CASRRRWDYQET. The entire CDR3 protein reads CASRRRWDYQETQYF.

Points on this clone: The read terminates 3 residues before the CDR3 end, so the remaining end is supplied by the germline J gene. V gene TRBV5-4 combines with J gene TRBJ1-1; D may be TRBD1 (5 bases). The CDR3 extends over 16 amino acids. CDR1 and CDR2 from the germline V gene are SGHNT and YYREEE (reference sequence). The germline V and J ends were trimmed by 6 bases and 0 bases, with 18 bases remaining between them. The CDR3 DNA, read in part, is TGTGCCAGCACCTCCCAACTGGGGGGTTTGAACACTGAA. Protein sequence: CASTSQLGGLNTE. The CDR3 reads in full as CASTSQLGGLNTEAFF.

Remarks on this clone: The read ends 3 residues shy of where the CDR3 ends; the end is completed using the germline J gene. The V and J genes are TRBV7-9 and TRBJ2-7, with 9 bases aligning to TRBD1. Germline loops: CDR1 SEHNR, CDR2 FQNEAQ (reference sequence). The V segment lost 0 bases and the J segment 6 bases; nucleotides outside the gene matches: 6. The CDR3 is 15 amino acids. The CDR3: CASSLARATGGEQYF. The CDR3 DNA, read in part, is TGTGCCAGCAGCTTAGCGAGAGCGACAGGGGGCGAG.